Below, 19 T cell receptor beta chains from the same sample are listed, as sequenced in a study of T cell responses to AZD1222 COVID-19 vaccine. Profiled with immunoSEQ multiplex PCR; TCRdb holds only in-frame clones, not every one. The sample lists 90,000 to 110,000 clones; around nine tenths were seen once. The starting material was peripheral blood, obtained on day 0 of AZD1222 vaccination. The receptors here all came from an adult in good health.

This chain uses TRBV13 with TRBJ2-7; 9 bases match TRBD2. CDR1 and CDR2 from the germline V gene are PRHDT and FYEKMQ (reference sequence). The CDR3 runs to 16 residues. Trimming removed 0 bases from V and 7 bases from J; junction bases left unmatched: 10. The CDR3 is CASSLGRGAGGMEQYF. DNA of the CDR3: TGTGCCAGCAGCTTAGGCCGGGGAGCGGGAGGTATGGAGCAGTACTTC.

The CDR3 nucleotides are TGTGCCAGTAGTATTCGGTCGGGAGGGCCCGCTGGGGCCAACGTCCTGACTTTC. This gives the protein CASSIRSGGPAGANVLTF. The V gene is TRBV19, the J gene TRBJ2-6, with 8 positions matching TRBD2. Germline V gives CDR1 LNHDA, CDR2 SQIVND (reference sequence). The CDR3 consists of 18 residues. The V segment lost 3 bases and the J segment 2 bases; nucleotides outside the gene matches: 9. Drawing the rest from reference TRBV19 and TRBJ2-6, the complete variable domain is DGGITQSPKYLFRKEGQNVTLSCEQNLNHDAMYWYRQDPGQGLRLIYYSQIVNDFQKGDIAEGYSVSREKKESFPLTVTSAQKNPTAFYLCASSIRSGGPAGANVLTFGAGSRLTVL.

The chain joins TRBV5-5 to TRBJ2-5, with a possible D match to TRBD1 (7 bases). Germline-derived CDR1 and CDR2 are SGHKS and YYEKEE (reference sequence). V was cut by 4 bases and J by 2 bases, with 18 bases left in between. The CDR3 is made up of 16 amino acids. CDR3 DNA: TGTGCCAGCAGCCCTCAGGGGGGCCCTATACAAGAGACCCAGTACTTC. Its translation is CASSPQGGPIQETQYF. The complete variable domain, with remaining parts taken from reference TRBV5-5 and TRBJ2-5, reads DAGVTQSPTHLIKTRGQQVTLRCSPISGHKSVSWYQQVLGQGPQFIFQYYEKEERGRGNFPDRFSARQFPNYSSELNVNALLLGDSALYLCASSPQGGPIQETQYFGPGTRLLVL.

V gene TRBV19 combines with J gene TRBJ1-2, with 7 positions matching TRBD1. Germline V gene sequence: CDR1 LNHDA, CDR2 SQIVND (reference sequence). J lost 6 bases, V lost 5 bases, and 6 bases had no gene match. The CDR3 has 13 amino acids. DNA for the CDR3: TGTGCCAGTAGTCCTACCGGGACAGATGGCTACACCTTC. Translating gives CASSPTGTDGYTF.

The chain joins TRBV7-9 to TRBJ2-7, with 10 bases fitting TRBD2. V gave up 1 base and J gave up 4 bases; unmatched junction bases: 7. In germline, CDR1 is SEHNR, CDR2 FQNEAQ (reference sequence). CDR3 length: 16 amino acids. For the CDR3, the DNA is TGTGCCAGCAGCTTAGGCCCGACTAGCGGGCCTTACGAGCAGTACTTC. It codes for CASSLGPTSGPYEQYF.

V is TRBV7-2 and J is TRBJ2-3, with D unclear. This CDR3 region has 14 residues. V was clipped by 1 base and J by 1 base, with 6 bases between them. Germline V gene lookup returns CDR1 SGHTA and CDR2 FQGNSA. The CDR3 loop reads CASSLDMGTDTQYF. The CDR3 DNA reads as TGTGCCAGCAGCTTAGATATGGGCACAGATACGCAGTATTTT. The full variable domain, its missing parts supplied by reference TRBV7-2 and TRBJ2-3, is GAGVSQSPSNKVTEKGKDVELRCDPISGHTALYWYRQSLGQGLEFLIYFQGNSAPDKSGLPSDRFSAERTGGSVSTLTIQRTQQEDSAVYLCASSLDMGTDTQYFGPGTRLTVL.

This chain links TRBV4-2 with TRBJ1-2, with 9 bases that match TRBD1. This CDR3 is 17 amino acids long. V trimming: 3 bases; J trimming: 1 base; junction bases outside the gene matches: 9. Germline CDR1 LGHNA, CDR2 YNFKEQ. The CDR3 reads CASSHPGTGISNYGYTF. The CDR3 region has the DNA TGTGCCAGCAGCCATCCCGGGACAGGGATAAGTAACTATGGCTACACCTTC.

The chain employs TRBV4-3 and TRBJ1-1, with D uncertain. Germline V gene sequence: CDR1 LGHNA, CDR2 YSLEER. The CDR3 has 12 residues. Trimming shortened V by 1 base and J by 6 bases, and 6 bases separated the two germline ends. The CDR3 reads CASSQGRSEAFF. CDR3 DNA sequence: TGCGCCAGCAGCCAAGGCAGGTCTGAAGCTTTCTTT.

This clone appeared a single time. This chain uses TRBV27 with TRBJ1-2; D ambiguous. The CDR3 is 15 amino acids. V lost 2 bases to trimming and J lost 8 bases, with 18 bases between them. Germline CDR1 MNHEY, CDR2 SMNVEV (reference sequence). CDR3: CASSLGTGLLGGYTF. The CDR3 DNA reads TGTGCCAGCAGTTTAGGAACCGGGCTCCTGGGCGGCTACACCTTC.

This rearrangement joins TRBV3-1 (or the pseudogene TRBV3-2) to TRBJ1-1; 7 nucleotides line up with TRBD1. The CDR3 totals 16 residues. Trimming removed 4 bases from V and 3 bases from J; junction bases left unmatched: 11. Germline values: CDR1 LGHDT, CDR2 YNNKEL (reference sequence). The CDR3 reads CASSPYRPTGDTEAFF. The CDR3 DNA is TGTGCCAGCAGCCCATATCGTCCAACAGGGGACACTGAAGCTTTCTTT.

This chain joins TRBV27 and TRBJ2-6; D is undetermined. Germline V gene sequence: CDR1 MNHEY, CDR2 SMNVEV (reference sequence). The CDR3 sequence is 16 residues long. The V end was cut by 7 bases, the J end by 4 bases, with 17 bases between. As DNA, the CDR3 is TGTGCCAGCATGCGGCTTAGGGTAGGCGGGGCCAACGTCCTGACTTTC. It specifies CASMRLRVGGANVLTF.

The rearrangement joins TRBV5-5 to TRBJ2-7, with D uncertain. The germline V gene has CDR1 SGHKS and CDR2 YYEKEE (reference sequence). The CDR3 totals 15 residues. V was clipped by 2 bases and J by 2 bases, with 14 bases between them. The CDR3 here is CASSLGPDTTYEQYF. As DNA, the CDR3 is TGTGCCAGCAGCTTAGGTCCGGATACTACCTACGAGCAGTACTTC.

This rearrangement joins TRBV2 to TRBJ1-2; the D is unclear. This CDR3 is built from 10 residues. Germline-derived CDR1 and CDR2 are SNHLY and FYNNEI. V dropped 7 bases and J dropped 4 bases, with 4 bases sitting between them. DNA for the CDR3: TGTGCCAGCAAGGGCTATGGCTACACCTTC. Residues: CASKGYGYTF.

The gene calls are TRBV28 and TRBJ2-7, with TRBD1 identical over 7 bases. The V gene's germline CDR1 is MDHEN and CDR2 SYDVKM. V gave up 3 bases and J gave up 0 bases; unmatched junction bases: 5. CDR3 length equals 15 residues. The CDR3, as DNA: TGTGCCAGCAGTTTCCTCAGGGGGAGCTCCTACGAGCAGTACTTC. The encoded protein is CASSFLRGSSYEQYF. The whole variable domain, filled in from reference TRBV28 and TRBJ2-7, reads DVKVTQSSRYLVKRTGEKVFLECVQDMDHENMFWYRQDPGLGLRLIYFSYDVKMKEKGDIPEGYSVSREKKERFSLILESASTNQTSMYLCASSFLRGSSYEQYFGPGTRLTVT.

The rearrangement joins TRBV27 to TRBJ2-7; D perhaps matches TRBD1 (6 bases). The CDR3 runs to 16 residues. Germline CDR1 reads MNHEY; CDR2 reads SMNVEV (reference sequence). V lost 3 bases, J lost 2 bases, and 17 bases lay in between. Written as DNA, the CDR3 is TGTGCCAGCAGTTTTTCCCTGCCGGGACAAACCTACGAGCAGTACTTC. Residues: CASSFSLPGQTYEQYF.

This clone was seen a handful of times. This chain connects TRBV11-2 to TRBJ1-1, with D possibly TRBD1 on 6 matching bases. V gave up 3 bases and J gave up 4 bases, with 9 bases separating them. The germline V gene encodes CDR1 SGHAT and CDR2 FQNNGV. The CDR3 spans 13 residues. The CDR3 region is CASSFTGSTEAFF. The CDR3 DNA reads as TGTGCCAGCAGCTTCACAGGGTCCACTGAAGCTTTCTTT.

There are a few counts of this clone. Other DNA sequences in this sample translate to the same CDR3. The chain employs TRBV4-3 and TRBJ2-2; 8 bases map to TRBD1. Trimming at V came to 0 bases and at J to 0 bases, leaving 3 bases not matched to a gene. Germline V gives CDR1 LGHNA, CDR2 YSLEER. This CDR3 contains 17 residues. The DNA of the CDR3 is TGCGCCAGCAGCCAAGATGACAGGGGCTCGAACACCGGGGAGCTGTTTTTT. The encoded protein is CASSQDDRGSNTGELFF.

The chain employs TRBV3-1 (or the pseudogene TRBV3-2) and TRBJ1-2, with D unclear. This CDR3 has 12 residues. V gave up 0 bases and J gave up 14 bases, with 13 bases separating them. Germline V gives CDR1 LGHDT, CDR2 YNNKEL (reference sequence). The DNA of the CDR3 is TGTGCCAGCAGCCAAGATGGAGGTGCTTCAACCTTC. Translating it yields CASSQDGGASTF.

The CDR3 spells CASSLTGSGANVLTF. The CDR3 DNA sequence: TGTGCCAGCAGTTTAACCGGGTCTGGGGCCAACGTCCTGACTTTC. The chain couples TRBV27 to TRBJ2-6; no firm D call. Germline loops: CDR1 MNHEY, CDR2 SMNVEV (reference sequence). The germline V and J ends were trimmed by 2 bases and 1 base, with 6 bases remaining between them. The CDR3 has 15 amino acids.